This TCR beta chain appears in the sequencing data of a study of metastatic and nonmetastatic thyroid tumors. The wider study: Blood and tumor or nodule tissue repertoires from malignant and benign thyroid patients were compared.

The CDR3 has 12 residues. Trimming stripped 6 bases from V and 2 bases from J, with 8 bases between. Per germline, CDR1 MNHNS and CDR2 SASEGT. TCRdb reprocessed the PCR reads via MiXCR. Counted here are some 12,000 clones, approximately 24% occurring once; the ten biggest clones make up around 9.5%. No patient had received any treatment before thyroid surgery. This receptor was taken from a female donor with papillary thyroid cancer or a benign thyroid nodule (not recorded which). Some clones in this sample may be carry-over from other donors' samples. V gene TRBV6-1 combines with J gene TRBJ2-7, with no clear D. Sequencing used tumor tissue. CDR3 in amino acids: CASSPKPYEQYF. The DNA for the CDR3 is TGTGCCAGCAGCCCTAAGCCCTACGAGCAGTACTTC.